This T cell receptor (beta chain) was profiled in a study of Ad26.COV2.S vaccination and SARS-CoV-2 variants. Overall study context: Ad26.COV2.S was injected intramuscularly once or twice, 56 days apart. Findings of the study overall: Reported findings describe substantial breadth in spike-specific CD8+ and CD4+ T cell responses following vaccination. Relative to placebo recipients, vaccine recipients exhibited elevated spike-specific TCR breadth.

The table lists this clone with a few counts. Its antigen is unknown. Generated by immunoSEQ multiplex PCR, the TCRdb table keeps only in-frame clones and is missing some. The sample contains about 350,000 clones, roughly 81% of which appear only once. Treatment described: roughly 20 received Ad26.COV2.S at low or high dose, single or two shots; roughly 5 received placebo; per-sample allocation not given. Specimens were obtained on day 63 following the first vaccine or placebo injection. The ends lost 2 bases at V and 4 bases at J; junction bases unmatched: 13. The CDR3 covers 18 residues. Germline V gives CDR1 SGHVS, CDR2 FQNEAQ.

This chain joins TRBV7-8 and TRBJ1-3, with TRBD1 matching over 8 bases. The sequence came from a person between 18 and 60 years old who received the Ad26.COV2.S COVID-19 vaccine or a placebo. Sequencing was performed on peripheral blood, taken in a trial of Ad26.COV2.S vaccine versus placebo. CDR3 in amino acids: CASSLPSSGRGRGNTIYF. The CDR3 nucleotides are TGTGCCAGCAGCTTACCATCCTCAGGCAGGGGGCGCGGAAACACCATATATTTT.